This T cell receptor beta chain was recovered during a study of blood T cell repertoires in COVID-19. Study-level information: Samples representing acute and convalescent COVID-19 were sourced from the United States, Italy and Spain. The cDNA or gDNA used as material had been derived from T cells, B-cell-depleted T cells, or PBMCs.

This CDR3 comprises 15 residues. V dropped 4 bases and J dropped 4; count of bases not matched to a gene: 9. Germline assignment: CDR1 LNHDA and CDR2 SQIVND (reference sequence). Assay used: immunoSEQ multiplex PCR; TCRdb lists only in-frame clones, some missing. The table records just over 80,000 clones, 80% to 85% of them present only once. The clonotype originates from an elderly man with acute or convalescent COVID-19. The V and J genes are TRBV19 and TRBJ1-1, with 7 bases matching TRBD1. The specimen sequenced was peripheral blood. Here the CDR3 reads CASSKQGSDGTEAFF. The CDR3 DNA is TGTGCCAGTAGTAAACAGGGGTCTGATGGCACTGAAGCTTTCTTT.